The subject of this entry is one TCR beta chain. Its target is unknown. The germline gives CDR1 MNHEY, CDR2 SVGEGT. Unmatched junction bases numbered 9, after V lost 2 bases and J lost 3 bases. This CDR3 has 16 residues. This sample is part of a study of T-cell memory formation after mild COVID-19. Study-wide findings and caveats: Contracting CD4+ clones were located mainly in CM and EM, and CD8+ clones in EMRA.

After 5'RACE with constant-segment primers, TCR alpha and TCR beta cDNA libraries carrying sample barcodes and UMIs were obtained. MiXCR, applied by TCRdb to the 5' RACE reads, yields one record per CDR3 protein. The sample comprises 150,000 to 200,000 distinct CDR3 sequences, more than 14% of which are singletons, and approximately 14% rests with the top ten. The TCR sequence derives from an adult woman who had mild COVID-19 (a few samples of this study predate the infection). Cell type and time point are not known. The source material was PBMCs or a T cell subset sorted from them (not recorded which). The rearrangement joins TRBV6-2 or TRBV6-3 to TRBJ2-5, with TRBD2 matching over 7 bases. The CDR3 is CASSYGTSALEETQYF. The CDR3 region has the DNA TGTGCCAGCAGTTACGGTACTAGCGCGCTTGAAGAGACCCAGTACTTC.